This T cell receptor beta chain was sequenced in a study of shared clonotypes between healthy human individuals. Study results and limitations: Some clonotypes were shared by all four sorted-subset donors, while others were not shared. The non-shared ones had lower generation probabilities than the shared ones.

Donors were Caucasian adults residing in Nashville, Tennessee, USA. The CD4+ fraction was divided into a CD45RA+ naive subset and a CD45RA-negative memory subset. This table comes from immunoSEQ multiplex PCR, and its TCRdb copy is limited to in-frame clones, with some not included. The sample includes over a million clones, roughly 74% of them seen just once. To note about this clone: Its antigen is not identified.

The germline V gene has CDR1 SGHRS and CDR2 YFSETQ. The CDR3 runs to 14 residues. V lost 7 bases and J lost 0, with 13 bases in between. The chain uses TRBV5-1 and TRBJ1-1; D gene uncertain. This clonotype was obtained from a man aged 18 to 30 in good health. Some clones in this sample may be carry-over from other donors' samples. Sequenced sample: memory CD4+ T cells from PBMCs. Subset of the sample: CD45RA-negative fraction. DNA of the CDR3: TGCGCCAGCTCACCGGACGCCATGAACACTGAAGCTTTCTTT. Amino acid sequence: CASSPDAMNTEAFF. Based on the CDR3 plus reference TRBV5-1 and TRBJ1-1, the full variable domain is KAGVTQTPRYLIKTRGQQVTLSCSPISGHRSVSWYQQTPGQGLQFLFEYFSETQRNKGNFPGRFSGRQFSNSRSEMNVSTLELGDSALYLCASSPDAMNTEAFFGQGTRLTVV.